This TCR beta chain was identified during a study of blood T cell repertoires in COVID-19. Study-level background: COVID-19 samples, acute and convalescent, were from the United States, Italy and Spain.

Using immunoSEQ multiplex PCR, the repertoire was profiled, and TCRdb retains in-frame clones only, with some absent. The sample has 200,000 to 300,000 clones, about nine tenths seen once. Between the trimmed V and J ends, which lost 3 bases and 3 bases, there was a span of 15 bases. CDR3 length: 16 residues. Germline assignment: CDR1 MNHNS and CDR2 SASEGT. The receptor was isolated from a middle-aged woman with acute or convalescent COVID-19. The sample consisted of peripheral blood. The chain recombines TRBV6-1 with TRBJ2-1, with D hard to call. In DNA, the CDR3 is TGTGCCAGCAGTGATCCTCCCTTGCTACTCTACAATGAGCAGTTCTTC. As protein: CASSDPPLLLYNEQFF.